Below, 17 T cell receptor beta chains from the same sample are listed, as sequenced in a study of blood T cell repertoires in COVID-19. Generated by immunoSEQ multiplex PCR, the TCRdb table keeps only in-frame clones and is missing some. Of fewer than 250,000 clones in the sample, approximately 86% were seen once. The sample comprised peripheral blood. The origin of the receptors is a man between 35 and 55 years old with acute or convalescent COVID-19.

This clone was counted between two and nine times. The rearrangement uses TRBV4-1 and TRBJ2-5; D uncertain. The CDR3 loop spans 14 amino acids. CDR1 is MGHRA, CDR2 YSYEKL, per germline. The V gene lost 1 base and the J gene lost 0 bases, with 6 bases spanning the gap. CDR3: CASSQGANQETQYF. The CDR3 bases are TGCGCCAGCAGCCAAGGAGCAAACCAAGAGACCCAGTACTTC.

The V gene is TRBV4-1, the J gene TRBJ1-2; D unclear. Between the trimmed V and J ends, which lost 1 base and 8 bases, there was a span of 11 bases. Germline values: CDR1 MGHRA, CDR2 YSYEKL. CDR3 length equals 13 residues. CDR3 coding DNA: TGCGCCAGCAGCCAAGTTCAACGCGTCGGCTACACCTTC. It encodes CASSQVQRVGYTF.

This sequence joins TRBV29-1 and TRBJ2-7; 8 bases map to TRBD2. The CDR3 is made up of 14 amino acids. CDR1 and CDR2 (germline): SQVTM, ANQGSEA. Trimming cost V 4 bases and J 3 bases; bases outside gene matches: 8. The DNA for the CDR3 is TGCAGCGTTGTAAGTCTAGCGGGTTTCTACGAGCAGTACTTC. It translates to CSVVSLAGFYEQYF.

The DNA for the CDR3 is TGTGCCAGCAGGATCCATACAGATTATGGCTACACCTTC. This translates into CASRIHTDYGYTF. This chain uses TRBV2 with TRBJ1-2; D ambiguous. The CDR3 has 13 residues. V was clipped by 6 bases and J by 5 bases, with 13 bases between them. Germline CDR1 SNHLY, CDR2 FYNNEI.

The chain combines TRBV18 with TRBJ1-2; TRBD1 matches at 7 bases. This CDR3 has 12 amino acids. Trimming removed 3 bases from V and 8 bases from J; junction bases left unmatched: 3. The germline CDR1 and CDR2 sequences are KGHSH and LQKENI. In DNA form, the CDR3 reads TGTGCCAGCTCACCTGGGACAGAAGGCTACACCTTC. Protein: CASSPGTEGYTF. The entire variable domain, with the rest obtained from reference TRBV18 and TRBJ1-2, is as follows: NAGVMQNPRHLVRRRGQEARLRCSPMKGHSHVYWYRQLPEEGLKFMVYLQKENIIDESGMPKERFSAEFPKEGPSILRIQQVVRGDSAAYFCASSPGTEGYTFGSGTRLTVV.

This clone showed up just once. V gene TRBV6-5 combines with J gene TRBJ2-7, with D unclear. With 6 bases removed from V and 2 bases from J, the gap between germline ends came to 8 bases. From germline, CDR1 is MNHEY and CDR2 SVGAGI. CDR3 length: 12 amino acids. The CDR3 bases are TGTGCCAGCAGCCTCCCGGCCTACGAGCAGTACTTC. Its translation is CASSLPAYEQYF.

This chain links TRBV5-1 with TRBJ1-2; 7 positions match TRBD1. V dropped 0 bases and J dropped 8; count of bases not matched to a gene: 10. The CDR3 length is 15 residues. CDR1 and CDR2 (germline): SGHRS, YFSETQ. CDR3 sequence: CASSLEQGSLDGYTF. The CDR3 coding sequence is TGCGCCAGCAGCTTGGAACAGGGGAGTCTAGACGGCTACACCTTC.

This chain connects TRBV11-3 to TRBJ2-5; D not certain. The germline V gene encodes CDR1 SGHNT and CDR2 YENEEA. V lost 1 base, J lost 2 bases, and 11 bases lay in between. There are 15 residues in the CDR3. CDR3 residues: CASSLGGLEQETQYF. The CDR3 region has the DNA TGTGCCAGCAGCTTAGGTGGGCTTGAACAAGAGACCCAGTACTTC.

This chain joins TRBV12-3 or TRBV12-4 and TRBJ2-7, with D possibly matching TRBD1 (5 bases). CDR3 length: 13 residues. V was pared by 2 bases and J by 3 bases, with 8 bases between. CDR3 loop: CASSLSRVYEQYF. DNA of the CDR3: TGTGCCAGCAGTTTATCCAGGGTCTACGAGCAGTACTTC.

The genes are TRBV6-5 and TRBJ2-7; D possibly corresponds to TRBD2 (5 bases). CDR1 and CDR2 (germline): MNHEY, SVGAGI. Trimming cost V 4 bases and J 2 bases, with 12 bases left between them. There are 14 residues in the CDR3. The CDR3 region is CASSFAGPPYEQYF. In DNA, the CDR3 is TGTGCCAGCAGTTTCGCGGGCCCTCCCTACGAGCAGTACTTC.

This chain connects TRBV11-2 to TRBJ2-3, with unresolved D. Deletions cut 1 base from V and 1 base from J, with 6 bases between. The CDR3 runs to 14 residues. Germline CDR1 and CDR2: SGHAT and FQNNGV. In DNA, the CDR3 is TGTGCCAGCAGCTTAGGACTCGGCACAGATACGCAGTATTTT. Amino acid sequence: CASSLGLGTDTQYF.

The chain carries TRBV7-9 and TRBJ2-7; tentative D call: TRBD1 (5 bases). The CDR3 is made up of 15 amino acids. Germline V gene sequence: CDR1 SEHNR, CDR2 FQNEAQ (reference sequence). Trimming removed 2 bases from V and 2 bases from J, with 13 bases in between. CDR3 sequence reads: CASSLMTASPYEQYF. The CDR3 DNA reads as TGTGCCAGCAGCTTAATGACAGCCTCCCCCTACGAGCAGTACTTC.

The V and J genes are TRBV6-6 and TRBJ2-5, with TRBD2 as a possible D gene (7 bases). Germline CDR1 MNHNY, CDR2 SVGAGI (reference sequence). CDR3 length: 13 residues. V lost 3 bases and J 7 bases, leaving 12 bases between the germline ends. CDR3 sequence reads: CASSYAGAGTQYF. As DNA, the CDR3 is TGTGCCAGCAGTTATGCGGGGGCGGGGACCCAGTACTTC.

The chain is built from TRBV7-9 and TRBJ2-1, with 10 bases identical to TRBD2. V lost 4 bases to trimming and J lost 12 bases; unmatched junction nucleotides: 12. The CDR3 contains 15 residues. The germline V gene encodes CDR1 SEHNR and CDR2 FQNEAQ (reference sequence). DNA for the CDR3: TGTGCCAGCAGCTCCAATGAGCTAGCGGGAGTGGTGCAGTTCTTC. Its translation is CASSSNELAGVVQFF. Full variable domain (rest looked up from reference TRBV7-9 and TRBJ2-1): DTGVSQNPRHKITKRGQNVTFRCDPISEHNRLYWYRQTLGQGPEFLTYFQNEAQLEKSRLLSDRFSAERPKGSFSTLEIQRTEQGDSAMYLCASSSNELAGVVQFFGPGTRLTVL.

The J gene is TRBJ1-3, the V gene TRBV19; D unresolved. Trimming shortened V by 2 bases and J by 0 bases, and 5 bases separated the two germline ends. Germline CDR1 LNHDA, CDR2 SQIVND (reference sequence). The CDR3 runs to 14 residues. The CDR3 nucleotides read TGTGCCAGTAGTATACAGTTCTCTGGAAACACCATATATTTT. Translating gives CASSIQFSGNTIYF.

Only a few counts were recorded for this clone. This rearrangement joins TRBV30 to TRBJ1-3; unclear D gene. The CDR3 is made up of 14 amino acids. Germline loops: CDR1 GTSNPN, CDR2 SVGIG (reference sequence). The V end lost 5 bases, the J end lost 7 bases, and 18 bases lay between the germline ends. DNA of the CDR3: TGTGCCTGGTACCCCAGAGGGATGGTGAACACCATATATTTT. Protein: CAWYPRGMVNTIYF.

The table lists this clone with a count of one. This chain connects TRBV6-5 to TRBJ2-2, with D possibly TRBD1 on 6 matching bases. The CDR3 is 16 residues long. V was cut by 2 bases and J by 4 bases, with 14 bases left in between. The germline V gene has CDR1 MNHEY and CDR2 SVGAGI. As DNA, the CDR3 is TGTGCCAGCAGTTACCGGACAGAAGCCTCCACCGGGGAGCTGTTTTTT. It is translated as CASSYRTEASTGELFF.